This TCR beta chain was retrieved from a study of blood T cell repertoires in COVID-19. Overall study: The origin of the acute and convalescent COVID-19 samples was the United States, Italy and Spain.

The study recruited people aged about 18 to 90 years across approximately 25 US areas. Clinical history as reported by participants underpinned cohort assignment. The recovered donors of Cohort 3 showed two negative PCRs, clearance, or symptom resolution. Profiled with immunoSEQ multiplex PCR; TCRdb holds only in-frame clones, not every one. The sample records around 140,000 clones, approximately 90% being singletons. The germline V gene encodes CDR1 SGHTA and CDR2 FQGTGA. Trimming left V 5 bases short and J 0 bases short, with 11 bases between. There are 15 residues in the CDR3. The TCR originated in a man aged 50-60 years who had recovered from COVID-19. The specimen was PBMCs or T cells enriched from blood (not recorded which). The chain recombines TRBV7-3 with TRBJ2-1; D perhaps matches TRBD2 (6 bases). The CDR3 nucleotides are TGTGCCAGCAGCGCCCTGGGGGGCTCCTACAATGAGCAGTTCTTC. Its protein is CASSALGGSYNEQFF.